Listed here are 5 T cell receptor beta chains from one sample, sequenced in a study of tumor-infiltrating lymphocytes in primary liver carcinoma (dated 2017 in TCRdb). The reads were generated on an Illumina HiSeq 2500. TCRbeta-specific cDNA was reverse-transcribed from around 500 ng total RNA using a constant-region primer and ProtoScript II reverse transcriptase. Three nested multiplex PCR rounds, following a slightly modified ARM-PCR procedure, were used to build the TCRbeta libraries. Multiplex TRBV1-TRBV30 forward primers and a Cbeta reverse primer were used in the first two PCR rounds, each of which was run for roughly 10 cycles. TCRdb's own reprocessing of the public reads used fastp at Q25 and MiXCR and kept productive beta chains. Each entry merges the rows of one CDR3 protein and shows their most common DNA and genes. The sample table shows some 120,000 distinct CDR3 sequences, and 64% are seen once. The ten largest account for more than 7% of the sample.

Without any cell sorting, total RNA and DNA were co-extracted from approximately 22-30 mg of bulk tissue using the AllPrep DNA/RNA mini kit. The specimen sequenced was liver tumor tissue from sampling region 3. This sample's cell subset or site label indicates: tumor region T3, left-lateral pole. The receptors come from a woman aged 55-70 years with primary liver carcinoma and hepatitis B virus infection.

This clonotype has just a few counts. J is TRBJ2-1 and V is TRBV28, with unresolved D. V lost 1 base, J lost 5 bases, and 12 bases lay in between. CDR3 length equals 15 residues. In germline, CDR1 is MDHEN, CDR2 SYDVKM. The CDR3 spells CASSLFTALDNEQFF. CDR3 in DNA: TGTGCCAGCAGTTTATTTACAGCTCTTGACAATGAGCAGTTCTTC.

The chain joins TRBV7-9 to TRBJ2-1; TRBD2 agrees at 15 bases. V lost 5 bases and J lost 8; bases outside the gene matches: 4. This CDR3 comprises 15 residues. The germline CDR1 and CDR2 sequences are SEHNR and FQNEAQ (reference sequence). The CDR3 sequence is CASSPRTSGRDEQFF. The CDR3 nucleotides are TGTGCCAGCAGCCCTCGGACTAGCGGGAGGGATGAGCAGTTCTTC. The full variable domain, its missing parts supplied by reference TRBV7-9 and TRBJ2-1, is DTGVSQNPRHKITKRGQNVTFRCDPISEHNRLYWYRQTLGQGPEFLTYFQNEAQLEKSRLLSDRFSAERPKGSFSTLEIQRTEQGDSAMYLCASSPRTSGRDEQFFGPGTRLTVL.

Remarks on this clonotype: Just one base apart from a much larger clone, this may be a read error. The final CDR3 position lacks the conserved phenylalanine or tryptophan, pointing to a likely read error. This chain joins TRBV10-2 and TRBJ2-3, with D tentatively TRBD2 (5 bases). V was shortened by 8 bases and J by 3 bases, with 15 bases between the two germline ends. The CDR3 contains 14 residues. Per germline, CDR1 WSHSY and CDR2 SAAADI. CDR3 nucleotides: TGCGCCAGCCAGAGGTCTCGGGAAACAGATACGCAGTATTTG. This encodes CASQRSRETDTQYL.

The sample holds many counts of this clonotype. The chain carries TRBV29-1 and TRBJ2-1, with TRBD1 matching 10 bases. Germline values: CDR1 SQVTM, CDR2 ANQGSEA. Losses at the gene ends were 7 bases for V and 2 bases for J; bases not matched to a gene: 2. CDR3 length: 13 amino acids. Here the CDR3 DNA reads TGCAGCGGGGACAGGGGCCCCTACAATGAGCAGTTCTTC. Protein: CSGDRGPYNEQFF.

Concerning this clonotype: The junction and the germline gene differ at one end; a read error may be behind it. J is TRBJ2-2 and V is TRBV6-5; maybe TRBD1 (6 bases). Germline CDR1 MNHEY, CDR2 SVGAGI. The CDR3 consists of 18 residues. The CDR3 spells CASSYLIRDGTNTEELFF. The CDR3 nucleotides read TGTGCCAGCAGTTACTTGATTCGGGACGGGACAAACACCGAGGAGCTGTTTTTT.